This T cell receptor beta chain was retrieved from a study of T cell repertoires in cytomegalovirus infection. Study background: The public TCR beta signatures pointed to both CMV infection and matching HLA type.

The junction had 7 bases not matched to a gene; V was cut back by 2 bases and J by 7 bases. The CDR3 loop spans 16 amino acids. Looked up from germline, CDR1 is KGHDR and CDR2 is SFDVKD. Broader study findings: Across the ex vivo response, the dominant clonotypes were HLA-C-restricted CMV-specific TCR beta clonotypes. The study identified carriers of CMV plus the relevant HLA from cumulative public TCR beta family frequency.

TCRdb called the reads again in MiXCR, with one record for every CDR3 protein. The table lists about 310,000 distinct CDR3 sequences, 20% to 25% of them singletons. Comment on this clonotype: Its target is unknown.

The receptor comes from a human donor in good health (CMV status not recorded). Some clones in this sample may be carry-over from other donors' samples. The source material was cultured PBMCs, sampled from culture after CMV antigen stimulation. V gene TRBV24-1 combines with J gene TRBJ2-1; 10 positions match TRBD2. The CDR3 reads CATSDYRLAGENEQFF. The DNA of the CDR3 is TGTGCCACCAGTGATTATAGGCTAGCGGGAGAGAATGAGCAGTTCTTC.